This passage covers 22 T cell receptor beta chains from one sample sequenced in a study of cytomegalovirus exposure and HLA in healthy donors. With 60 Vbeta and 13 Jbeta primers, the PCR was carried out. Clones were sequenced by immunoSEQ multiplex PCR, and TCRdb holds only the in-frame ones, with some missing. The sample lists 200,000 or so clones; over 80% were seen once. The specimen sequenced was PBMCs. The source of these receptors is a boy between 2 and 10 years old in good health and CMV-seronegative.

This clone was seen only a few times. The chain employs TRBV6-4 and TRBJ2-1; a weak D match, TRBD2 (6 bases). CDR3 length: 15 residues. Trimming shortened V by 6 bases and J by 0 bases, and 12 bases separated the two germline ends. From germline, CDR1 is MRHNA and CDR2 SNTAGT. This chain's CDR3 is CASSPSESSYNEQFF. Here the CDR3 DNA reads TGTGCCAGCAGCCCTAGCGAGAGCTCCTACAATGAGCAGTTCTTC.

V usage is TRBV2 and J usage is TRBJ1-2, with D possibly TRBD1 on 6 matching bases. Germline CDR1 SNHLY, CDR2 FYNNEI. This CDR3 spans 13 amino acids. V lost 7 bases and J lost 8, with 17 bases in between. CDR3 sequence reads: CASKRDTDEGYTF. The CDR3 DNA follows: TGTGCCAGCAAGAGGGACACCGACGAGGGCTACACCTTC.

The chain links TRBV2 to TRBJ2-3, with a possible D match to TRBD1 (6 bases). V gave up 6 bases and J gave up 5 bases, with 18 bases separating them. Germline assignment: CDR1 SNHLY and CDR2 FYNNEI. The CDR3 has 15 amino acids. The CDR3: CASSLADRPRDTQYF. DNA of the CDR3: TGTGCCAGCAGCCTTGCCGACAGGCCCCGAGATACGCAGTATTTT.

The rearrangement uses TRBV7-2 and TRBJ1-4; D is unclear. The CDR3 contains 14 residues. Trimming removed 5 bases from V and 10 bases from J, with 17 bases in between. Germline V lookup: CDR1 SGHTA, CDR2 FQGNSA. The DNA of the CDR3 is TGTGCCAGCAGCCCCCTTTCCTCTTCCCCAAAACTGTTTTTT. Protein: CASSPLSSSPKLFF.

The chain carries TRBV6-4 and TRBJ2-7, with 7 bases identical to TRBD1. The CDR3 consists of 16 residues. The germline gives CDR1 MRHNA, CDR2 SNTAGT. Trimming removed 8 bases from V and 1 base from J; junction bases left unmatched: 14. CDR3 nucleotides: TGTGCCAGCCGGAAGCTCCGGGACAGAAATTCCTACGAGCAGTACTTC. This translates into CASRKLRDRNSYEQYF.

The genes are TRBV6-5 and TRBJ2-3, with 11 bases lining up with TRBD2. The CDR3 has 14 amino acids. The germline gives CDR1 MNHEY, CDR2 SVGAGI. J gave up 5 bases and V 3 bases, and 1 base lay outside the gene matches. CDR3 protein: CASSYGLAGDTQYF. CDR3 DNA: TGTGCCAGCAGTTATGGACTAGCGGGAGATACGCAGTATTTT.

The rearrangement uses TRBV7-6 and TRBJ2-1; the match to TRBD2 covers 7 bases. The germline V gene encodes CDR1 SGHVS and CDR2 FNYEAQ. The CDR3 is made up of 16 amino acids. The J segment lost 6 bases and the V segment lost 2 bases, leaving 10 bases of the junction unmatched. CDR3 loop: CASSLFKRGLPNEQFF. CDR3 DNA: TGTGCCAGCAGCTTATTTAAGCGGGGCCTACCCAATGAGCAGTTCTTC.

The chain combines TRBV25-1 with TRBJ2-1, with no clear D. V was trimmed by 1 base and J by 5 bases, leaving 6 bases between them. This CDR3 spans 13 amino acids. CDR1 and CDR2 from the germline V gene are MGHDK and SYGVNS. The CDR3 DNA sequence: TGTGCCAGCAGTGAATGGCTAGACAATGAGCAGTTCTTC. Translation gives CASSEWLDNEQFF.

This sequence joins TRBV11-2 and TRBJ1-1, with D possibly matching TRBD1 (5 bases). The CDR3 length is 15 residues. Germline loops: CDR1 SGHAT, CDR2 FQNNGV. Trimming removed 1 base at V and 4 bases at J, with 13 bases between. The CDR3 nucleotides read TGTGCCAGCAGCTTAGCGGCGGGGGTGAGCACTGAAGCTTTCTTT. Its translation: CASSLAAGVSTEAFF.

This clone was detected a few times. This chain uses TRBV6-4 with TRBJ1-1, with unresolved D. CDR1 MRHNA and CDR2 SNTAGT come from the germline V gene. The CDR3 length is 13 residues. V shed 5 bases and J shed 1 base, with 8 bases lying between them. CDR3 sequence: CASSPSENTEAFF. Written as DNA, the CDR3 is TGTGCCAGCAGTCCCAGCGAGAACACTGAAGCTTTCTTT.

The CDR3 sequence is CASSPSGVTREQYF. Written as DNA, the CDR3 is TGTGCCAGCTCACCCTCAGGGGTTACCCGCGAGCAGTACTTC. The chain employs TRBV18 and TRBJ2-7, with D possibly TRBD1 on 6 matching bases. Trimming took 3 bases from V and 6 from J, leaving 15 bases between them. CDR1 and CDR2 (germline): KGHSH, LQKENI. This CDR3 has 14 amino acids.

The chain joins TRBV7-9 to TRBJ1-6, with 7 bases fitting TRBD1. Per germline, CDR1 SEHNR and CDR2 FQNEAQ (reference sequence). Trimming took 1 base from V and 9 from J; bases not matched to a gene: 9. The CDR3 covers 16 residues. CDR3 residues: CASSLVFGQGGSPLHF. The CDR3 DNA reads as TGTGCCAGCAGCTTAGTTTTTGGGCAGGGGGGTTCACCCCTCCACTTT.

This chain joins TRBV30 and TRBJ2-1; 9 nucleotides match TRBD1. Germline V lookup: CDR1 GTSNPN, CDR2 SVGIG (reference sequence). This CDR3 contains 15 residues. The V segment lost 5 bases and the J segment 0 bases; nucleotides outside the gene matches: 5. The CDR3 bases are TGTGCCTGGGGGGGGACAGGGCGCTCCTACAATGAGCAGTTCTTC. Its translation: CAWGGTGRSYNEQFF. The complete variable domain, with remaining parts taken from reference TRBV30 and TRBJ2-1, reads SQTIHQWPATLVQPVGSPLSLECTVEGTSNPNLYWYRQAAGRGLQLLFYSVGIGQISSEVPQNLSASRPQDRQFILSSKKLLLSDSGFYLCAWGGTGRSYNEQFFGPGTRLTVL.

The chain joins TRBV30 to TRBJ2-3, with D possibly TRBD2 on 6 matching bases. This CDR3 is built from 12 residues. Per the germline V gene, CDR1 is GTSNPN and CDR2 is SVGIG (reference sequence). The V end lost 5 bases, the J end lost 3 bases, and 9 bases lay between the germline ends. The CDR3 sequence is CAWGGETDTQYF. The DNA for the CDR3 is TGTGCCTGGGGAGGGGAGACAGATACGCAGTATTTT.

The chain links TRBV6-6 to TRBJ2-1, with D unresolved. The CDR3 is 12 amino acids. Germline CDR1 and CDR2: MNHNY and SVGAGI (reference sequence). V gave up 6 bases and J gave up 7 bases, with 10 bases separating them. The CDR3 nucleotides are TGTGCCAGCAGGCCCCAGGTAAATGAGCAGTTCTTC. Translation gives CASRPQVNEQFF.

The chain combines TRBV29-1 with TRBJ2-5, with D tentatively TRBD2 (5 bases). The CDR3 has 12 residues. Germline CDR1 reads SQVTM; CDR2 reads ANQGSEA. The V end was cut by 6 bases, the J end by 5 bases, with 13 bases between. CDR3 amino acids: CSVALRGETQYF. In DNA form, the CDR3 reads TGCAGCGTGGCCCTTCGAGGGGAGACCCAGTACTTC.

This clone showed up just once. The chain is built from TRBV9 and TRBJ2-2; a possible D gene is TRBD1 (6 bases). CDR3 length: 15 amino acids. Germline CDR1 is SGDLS and CDR2 is YYNGEE. The V end lost 2 bases, the J end lost 0 bases, and 8 bases lay between the germline ends. CDR3: CASSVDRPNTGELFF. CDR3 coding DNA: TGTGCCAGCAGCGTTGACAGGCCGAACACCGGGGAGCTGTTTTTT. Based on the CDR3 plus reference TRBV9 and TRBJ2-2, the full variable domain is DSGVTQTPKHLITATGQRVTLRCSPRSGDLSVYWYQQSLDQGLQFLIQYYNGEERAKGNILERFSAQQFPDLHSELNLSSLELGDSALYFCASSVDRPNTGELFFGEGSRLTVL.

The chain is built from TRBV7-3 and TRBJ2-7; D ambiguous. V was cut by 2 bases and J by 1 base, with 6 bases left in between. The germline CDR1 and CDR2 sequences are SGHTA and FQGTGA. The CDR3 spans 13 residues. CDR3 bases: TGTGCCAGCAGCTTAGCCAGATCCTACGAGCAGTACTTC. It encodes CASSLARSYEQYF.

The chain uses TRBV9 and TRBJ1-2; D may be TRBD1 (5 bases). CDR1 and CDR2 from the germline V gene are SGDLS and YYNGEE. Trimming took off 0 bases at V and 4 bases at J, with 10 bases between the two ends. The CDR3 is made up of 14 amino acids. CDR3 DNA: TGTGCCAGCAGCGTAGGGCAGGGCATCTATGGCTACACCTTC. Translation gives CASSVGQGIYGYTF.

The V and J genes are TRBV30 and TRBJ1-2; the match to TRBD1 covers 10 bases. V was clipped by 5 bases and J by 3 bases; unmatched bases: 3. Germline CDR1 is GTSNPN and CDR2 is SVGIG (reference sequence). CDR3 length: 13 amino acids. The CDR3: CAWGDRGHYGYTF. The CDR3 DNA is TGTGCCTGGGGGGACAGGGGCCACTATGGCTACACCTTC. The full variable domain, rest sourced from reference TRBV30 and TRBJ1-2, is SQTIHQWPATLVQPVGSPLSLECTVEGTSNPNLYWYRQAAGRGLQLLFYSVGIGQISSEVPQNLSASRPQDRQFILSSKKLLLSDSGFYLCAWGDRGHYGYTFGSGTRLTVV.

This chain uses TRBV7-9 with TRBJ1-2; no clear D gene. This CDR3 spans 14 amino acids. Germline loops: CDR1 SEHNR, CDR2 FQNEAQ (reference sequence). Trimming took off 7 bases at V and 4 bases at J, with 16 bases between the two ends. The CDR3 loop is CASNPGRAPYGYTF. The CDR3 DNA reads as TGTGCCAGCAACCCTGGGAGGGCACCCTATGGCTACACCTTC.

There are a few counts of this clone. The chain employs TRBV4-1 and TRBJ1-1, with a possible D match to TRBD1 (5 bases). Per germline, CDR1 MGHRA and CDR2 YSYEKL. CDR3 size: 14 residues. V was pared by 2 bases and J by 3 bases, with 10 bases between. Here the CDR3 reads CASSQTTGDTEAFF. The CDR3 DNA sequence: TGCGCCAGCAGCCAAACCACAGGTGACACTGAAGCTTTCTTT.